Listed here are 29 T cell receptor beta chains from one sample, sequenced in a study of blood T cell repertoires in COVID-19. Clones were read by immunoSEQ multiplex PCR, and TCRdb kept only the in-frame ones, dropping some. Of about 150,000 clones in the sample, around 81% are singletons; the top ten hold approximately 11%. Sequenced input: peripheral blood. The receptors were sampled from a man aged 65 to 79 with active or convalescent COVID-19.

This chain uses TRBV12-3 or TRBV12-4 with TRBJ2-1; 8 bases are a match to TRBD1. The CDR3 runs to 13 residues. V was clipped by 5 bases and J by 15 bases; unmatched bases: 12. CDR3 DNA: TGTGCCAGCAGTCTTTACAGGGGGGAGCAGTTGTTCTTC. Translated: CASSLYRGEQLFF.

The rearrangement joins TRBV12-5 to TRBJ2-2, with 12 bases that match TRBD2. V lost 3 bases to trimming and J lost 3 bases; unmatched junction nucleotides: 11. The CDR3 spans 19 residues. The V gene's germline CDR1 is LGHNT and CDR2 FRNRAP. Written as DNA, the CDR3 is TGTGCTAGTGGTTTTCAGCGGCTAGCGGGAGGGCCCGACACCGGGGAGCTGTTTTTT. Protein product: CASGFQRLAGGPDTGELFF.

This clone was recorded only once. The chain carries TRBV2 and TRBJ1-1, with unresolved D. Trimming took off 7 bases at V and 0 bases at J, with 12 bases between the two ends. The length of the CDR3 is 14 residues. Per the germline V gene, CDR1 is SNHLY and CDR2 is FYNNEI. CDR3 in amino acids: CASTPRELNTEAFF. As DNA, the CDR3 is TGTGCCAGCACCCCGCGGGAGTTGAACACTGAAGCTTTCTTT.

The rearrangement joins TRBV28 to TRBJ1-1; unclear D gene. The CDR3 runs to 14 residues. The germline CDR1 and CDR2 sequences are MDHEN and SYDVKM. Trimming left V 2 bases short and J 1 base short, with 8 bases between. The CDR3 nucleotides are TGTGCCAGCAGTTTAGTACAGAAGAACACTGAAGCTTTCTTT. Amino acids: CASSLVQKNTEAFF. Drawing the rest from reference TRBV28 and TRBJ1-1, the complete variable domain is DVKVTQSSRYLVKRTGEKVFLECVQDMDHENMFWYRQDPGLGLRLIYFSYDVKMKEKGDIPEGYSVSREKKERFSLILESASTNQTSMYLCASSLVQKNTEAFFGQGTRLTVV.

The V and J genes are TRBV7-9 and TRBJ2-2, with D possibly TRBD1 on 5 matching bases. Trimming took 0 bases from V and 1 from J, leaving 12 bases between them. Germline V gene sequence: CDR1 SEHNR, CDR2 FQNEAQ (reference sequence). CDR3 length: 17 residues. The CDR3 is CASSLARGRVNTGELFF. The CDR3 nucleotides read TGTGCCAGCAGCTTAGCGCGCGGCAGGGTGAACACCGGGGAGCTGTTTTTT.

The chain couples TRBV18 to TRBJ1-6; TRBD1 matches at 7 bases. Germline V CDR1 and CDR2: KGHSH, LQKENI. The CDR3 length is 16 residues. The ends lost 4 bases at V and 0 bases at J; junction bases unmatched: 3. The DNA of the CDR3 is TGTGCCAGCTCACGAGGACAGGCCTCCTATAATTCACCCCTCCACTTT. Translated: CASSRGQASYNSPLHF.

Regarding this clone: Other DNA sequences in the same sample also yield this CDR3. This chain uses TRBV6-5 with TRBJ1-2, with 8 bases matching TRBD1. The CDR3 has 13 residues. V lost 6 bases, J lost 3 bases, and 3 bases stayed unmatched. Germline V gives CDR1 MNHEY, CDR2 SVGAGI. The DNA for the CDR3 is TGTGCCAGCAGCCCGACAGGGGACTATGGCTACACCTTC. This codes for CASSPTGDYGYTF.

This chain connects TRBV19 to TRBJ2-3; 12 bases align to TRBD2. Looked up from germline, CDR1 is LNHDA and CDR2 is SQIVND (reference sequence). This CDR3 region has 15 residues. J lost 10 bases, V lost 6 bases, and 11 bases had no gene match. CDR3: CASRELAGGPNAQYF. The CDR3 region has the DNA TGTGCCAGTAGAGAGCTAGCGGGGGGGCCCAACGCGCAGTATTTT.

The V gene is TRBV6-5, the J gene TRBJ1-5; possibly TRBD1 for D (6 bases). Germline values: CDR1 MNHEY, CDR2 SVGAGI. CDR3 length equals 11 residues. As DNA, the CDR3 is TGTGCTGCAGGGGATGAGCAGCCCCAGCATTTT. This sequence encodes CAAGDEQPQHF.

The chain has TRBV29-1 and TRBJ1-3, with D hard to call. The germline V and J ends were trimmed by 1 base and 4 bases, with 11 bases remaining between them. Germline V gives CDR1 SQVTM, CDR2 ANQGSEA. This CDR3 is built from 14 residues. The CDR3 nucleotides read TGCAGCGTTGAAGTGGGCGTCGTAGGAAACACCATATATTTT. Its protein is CSVEVGVVGNTIYF. Looking up the rest from reference TRBV29-1 and TRBJ1-3 gives the full variable domain: SAVISQKPSRDICQRGTSLTIQCQVDSQVTMMFWYRQQPGQSLTLIATANQGSEATYESGFVIDKFPISRPNLTFSTLTVSNMSPEDSSIYLCSVEVGVVGNTIYFGEGSWLTVV.

The V and J genes are TRBV5-6 and TRBJ2-3; tentatively, D is TRBD2 (6 bases). V dropped 4 bases and J dropped 2 bases, with 23 bases sitting between them. Per germline, CDR1 SGHDT and CDR2 YYEEEE. This CDR3 region has 18 residues. CDR3 region: CASSPQRMGGGTTDTQYF. Here the CDR3 DNA reads TGTGCCAGCAGCCCCCAACGAATGGGTGGGGGGACCACAGATACGCAGTATTTT.

V is TRBV6-1 and J is TRBJ1-3; a weak D match, TRBD1 (6 bases). CDR3 length equals 13 residues. CDR1 is MNHNS and CDR2 is SASEGT in the germline V gene. Trimming stripped 3 bases from V and 8 bases from J, with 11 bases between. CDR3 DNA: TGTGCCAGCAGTGACAGGGGTCGTTACACCATATATTTT. The encoded protein is CASSDRGRYTIYF.

V and J are TRBV5-4 and TRBJ2-1, with TRBD2 matching 8 bases. CDR3 length equals 16 residues. With V trimmed by 4 bases and J by 4 bases, 10 bases remained unmatched. Germline CDR1 SGHNT, CDR2 YYREEE (reference sequence). CDR3 sequence: CASSPRSSGMYNEQFF. The CDR3 coding sequence is TGTGCCAGCAGCCCTCGGAGTAGCGGGATGTACAATGAGCAGTTCTTC.

The chain joins TRBV2 to TRBJ1-5; possible D gene TRBD1, 6 bases. With 2 bases removed from V and 3 bases from J, the gap between germline ends came to 8 bases. The germline gives CDR1 SNHLY, CDR2 FYNNEI. The CDR3 has 14 residues. CDR3 coding DNA: TGTGCCAGCAGTGAACACAGGGACAATCAGCCCCAGCATTTT. Translated, it gives CASSEHRDNQPQHF.

The V gene is TRBV7-6, the J gene TRBJ2-5; D is unresolved. The V end was cut by 4 bases, the J end by 4 bases, with 13 bases between. The CDR3 is made up of 14 amino acids. CDR1 and CDR2 from the germline V gene are SGHVS and FNYEAQ. Here the CDR3 reads CASSSTDTVETQYF. Written as DNA, the CDR3 is TGTGCCAGCAGCTCCACTGACACGGTAGAGACCCAGTACTTC.

The chain combines TRBV7-8 with TRBJ2-7; 8 positions match TRBD2. The germline gives CDR1 SGHVS, CDR2 FQNEAQ. The CDR3 is 15 amino acids. V was clipped by 2 bases and J by 0 bases; unmatched bases: 3. The CDR3 here is CASSLSGTSSYEQYF. In DNA, the CDR3 is TGTGCCAGCAGCTTATCCGGGACTAGCTCCTACGAGCAGTACTTC.

The CDR3 here is CASAPTGPETQYF. Written as DNA, the CDR3 is TGTGCCAGCGCCCCCACAGGGCCAGAGACCCAGTACTTC. This chain connects TRBV19 to TRBJ2-5, with D tentatively TRBD1 (6 bases). The ends were cut back, 9 bases at V and 4 bases at J, with 15 bases in the middle. Germline CDR1 is LNHDA and CDR2 is SQIVND (reference sequence). The CDR3 length is 13 residues.

V and J are TRBV9 and TRBJ1-2; weak D call: TRBD1 (5 bases). This CDR3 comprises 15 residues. CDR1 is SGDLS and CDR2 is YYNGEE in the germline V gene. V lost 4 bases and J 4 bases, leaving 17 bases between the germline ends. The CDR3 sequence: CASSPSLTGGYGYTF. The CDR3 bases are TGTGCCAGCAGCCCATCGTTGACCGGGGGCTATGGCTACACCTTC.

The gene calls are TRBV6-5 and TRBJ1-4; the D gene is possibly TRBD1 (5 bases). The V end lost 6 bases, the J end lost 5 bases, and 13 bases lay between the germline ends. Germline-derived CDR1 and CDR2 are MNHEY and SVGAGI. CDR3 length: 14 residues. The CDR3 DNA is TGTGCCAGCAGCACTTCCAGGGTGAATGAAAAACTGTTTTTT. It yields the protein CASSTSRVNEKLFF.

V and J are TRBV7-3 and TRBJ2-2, with 10 bases matching TRBD2. CDR3 length equals 16 residues. Germline values: CDR1 SGHTA, CDR2 FQGTGA. V was pared by 5 bases and J by 5 bases, with 8 bases of the junction left unmatched. CDR3 loop: CASSPIAGGGTGELFF. The DNA of the CDR3 is TGTGCCAGCAGCCCCATAGCGGGAGGAGGGACCGGGGAGCTGTTTTTT.

V is TRBV6-2 or TRBV6-3 and J is TRBJ1-1; D gene uncertain. This CDR3 spans 14 amino acids. Germline-derived CDR1 and CDR2 are MNHEY and SVGEGT. V was trimmed by 6 bases and J by 10 bases, leaving 21 bases between them. The CDR3 spells CASSPGGVGVGAFF. Here the CDR3 DNA reads TGTGCCAGCAGCCCCGGAGGAGTCGGCGTGGGAGCTTTCTTT.

The J gene is TRBJ2-5, the V gene TRBV19; TRBD1 agrees at 7 bases. J lost 4 bases, V lost 5 bases, and 10 bases had no gene match. CDR1 and CDR2 (germline): LNHDA, SQIVND (reference sequence). This CDR3 comprises 15 residues. For the CDR3, the DNA is TGTGCCAGTAGTGGCCAGACAGGGTCACTAGAGACCCAGTACTTC. It yields the protein CASSGQTGSLETQYF.

The chain recombines TRBV7-9 with TRBJ2-1; 12 nucleotides agree with TRBD2. Germline trimming cut 5 bases from V and 4 bases from J; bases unmatched to any gene: 6. From germline, CDR1 is SEHNR and CDR2 FQNEAQ (reference sequence). The CDR3 length is 16 residues. CDR3 sequence reads: CASSPLGTSGYNEQFF. The CDR3 region has the DNA TGTGCCAGCAGCCCCCTAGGGACTAGCGGGTACAATGAGCAGTTCTTC.

V is TRBV5-1 and J is TRBJ1-1, with no clear D. Trimming cost V 2 bases and J 5 bases, with 10 bases left between them. This CDR3 is built from 13 residues. CDR1 is SGHRS and CDR2 is YFSETQ in the germline V gene. CDR3 DNA: TGCGCCAGCAGCTTTGTAGAGGGAACTGAAGCTTTCTTT. As protein: CASSFVEGTEAFF.

CDR3 in DNA: TGTGCCAGTAGAAGCCACAGGGGGCCAGGTCAGCCCCAGCATTTT. The encoded protein is CASRSHRGPGQPQHF. The rearrangement joins TRBV19 to TRBJ1-5; 9 bases align to TRBD1. The germline V gene encodes CDR1 LNHDA and CDR2 SQIVND (reference sequence). With V trimmed by 6 bases and J by 6 bases, 9 bases remained unmatched. CDR3 length equals 15 residues.

The chain couples TRBV6-5 to TRBJ2-3; the D gene is possibly TRBD1 (6 bases). Trimming took off 6 bases at V and 6 bases at J, with 19 bases between the two ends. CDR1 and CDR2 from the germline V gene are MNHEY and SVGAGI. CDR3 length: 15 amino acids. CDR3 nucleotides: TGTGCCAGCAGCAAGGGCGAGGGGGTATATGATACGCAGTATTTT. Amino acids: CASSKGEGVYDTQYF.

This clone appeared a single time. The chain links TRBV7-3 to TRBJ1-2, with 12 nucleotides matching TRBD1. Germline V gene sequence: CDR1 SGHTA, CDR2 FQGTGA. This CDR3 has 14 amino acids. V dropped 5 bases and J dropped 7; count of bases not matched to a gene: 5. Here the CDR3 DNA reads TGTGCCAGCAGCCCGGGGACAGGGGGCGGTGGCTACACCTTC. Amino acid sequence: CASSPGTGGGGYTF.

The J gene is TRBJ1-2, the V gene TRBV5-6; 9 bases map to TRBD1. J gave up 5 bases and V 0 bases, and 17 bases lay outside the gene matches. The V gene's germline CDR1 is SGHDT and CDR2 YYEEEE. This CDR3 spans 19 amino acids. CDR3 region: CASSLAPGQGIEGRYGYTF. CDR3 sequence (DNA): TGTGCCAGCAGCTTGGCACCGGGACAGGGTATAGAGGGTCGGTATGGCTACACCTTC.

V usage is TRBV7-8 and J usage is TRBJ2-2; maybe TRBD2 (6 bases). The CDR3 has 14 amino acids. Trimming cost V 2 bases and J 6 bases, with 10 bases left between them. Germline values: CDR1 SGHVS, CDR2 FQNEAQ. CDR3 nucleotide sequence: TGTGCCAGCAGCTTAACGGGGGTCTCCGGGGAGCTGTTTTTT. It encodes CASSLTGVSGELFF. Full variable domain (outside the CDR3, taken from reference TRBV7-8 and TRBJ2-2): GAGVSQSPRYKVAKRGQDVALRCDPISGHVSLFWYQQALGQGPEFLTYFQNEAQLDKSGLPSDRFFAERPEGSVSTLKIQRTQQEDSAVYLCASSLTGVSGELFFGEGSRLTVL.